What follows are 32 T cell receptor beta chains derived from one specimen sequenced in a study of CD8 T cells in ankylosing spondylitis. TCRdb re-called the 5' RACE reads with MiXCR, one entry per CDR3 protein. The repertoire holds 340,000 or so distinct CDR3 sequences, with roughly 14% as singletons. Material: blood, either unsorted or a sorted T cell fraction (not recorded which). The source of these receptors is a male donor with ankylosing spondylitis or in good health (not recorded which).

This clonotype was recorded a few times. The chain couples TRBV5-1 to TRBJ2-7; maybe TRBD2 (6 bases). Germline CDR1 and CDR2: SGHRS and YFSETQ. V was pared by 4 bases and J by 6 bases, with 20 bases between. This CDR3 contains 15 residues. CDR3 nucleotides: TGCGCCAGCAGCCTGGGAAGCGGGTCCACGGGCGAGCAGTACTTC. Residues: CASSLGSGSTGEQYF.

This clonotype turned up a few times. The rearrangement joins TRBV20-1 to TRBJ2-2; D unclear. The germline V and J ends were trimmed by 1 base and 4 bases, with 10 bases remaining between them. The CDR3 sequence is 14 residues long. The germline CDR1 and CDR2 sequences are DFQATT and SNEGSKA (reference sequence). CDR3 region: CSARAPQGTGELFF. CDR3 DNA: TGCAGTGCTAGAGCCCCTCAAGGCACCGGGGAGCTGTTTTTT.

This clonotype appeared a few times. This sequence joins TRBV6-1 and TRBJ2-2; D is uncertain. Germline CDR1 MNHNS, CDR2 SASEGT. The CDR3 has 12 residues. Trimming pared 5 bases from V and 6 bases from J, leaving 7 bases between. CDR3 sequence reads: CASSRRSGELFF. DNA of the CDR3: TGTGCCAGCAGTCGACGGTCCGGGGAGCTGTTTTTT.

This clonotype came up a few times. The chain combines TRBV5-1 with TRBJ2-2; the D gene is possibly TRBD2 (5 bases). Germline V gives CDR1 SGHRS, CDR2 YFSETQ. Trimming shortened V by 6 bases and J by 1 base, and 13 bases separated the two germline ends. This CDR3 spans 15 amino acids. This chain's CDR3 is CASTAEGRNTGELFF. Written as DNA, the CDR3 is TGCGCCAGCACCGCAGAAGGGAGGAACACCGGGGAGCTGTTTTTT.

This clonotype was counted only a few times. The V call is TRBV12-3 or TRBV12-4, the J call TRBJ2-2; unclear D gene. The V end lost 1 base, the J end lost 2 bases, and 8 bases lay between the germline ends. This CDR3 contains 15 residues. In DNA form, the CDR3 reads TGTGCCAGCAGTTTAGTAGGCTACAACACCGGGGAGCTGTTTTTT. Translation gives CASSLVGYNTGELFF.

The V call is TRBV20-1, the J call TRBJ2-1, with no clear D. The V gene's germline CDR1 is DFQATT and CDR2 SNEGSKA (reference sequence). The CDR3 runs 16 residues. V gave up 0 bases and J gave up 3 bases, with 15 bases separating them. The CDR3 nucleotides are TGCAGTGCTAGAGATAGGTTTCGATCTGGCTACAATGAGCAGTTCTTC. Amino acids: CSARDRFRSGYNEQFF.

This clonotype was counted a few times. CDR3 sequence reads: CASSPLNIQYF. The DNA for the CDR3 is TGTGCCAGCAGCCCCTTGAATATACAGTACTTC. The rearrangement links TRBV7-9 to TRBJ2-7; D is uncertain. The length of the CDR3 is 11 residues. From germline, CDR1 is SEHNR and CDR2 FQNEAQ (reference sequence). With 5 bases removed from V and 10 bases from J, the gap between germline ends came to 12 bases.

This clonotype was counted many times. This chain connects TRBV10-3 to TRBJ1-2; D uncertain. The germline CDR1 and CDR2 sequences are ENHRY and SYGVKD. The ends were cut back, 0 bases at V and 8 bases at J, with 10 bases in the middle. This CDR3 is built from 13 residues. CDR3 residues: CAISESNTAGYTF. In DNA form, the CDR3 reads TGTGCCATCAGTGAGTCGAACACTGCCGGCTACACCTTC.

This clonotype was detected only a few times. The chain employs TRBV29-1 and TRBJ2-5; 9 bases fit TRBD2. Germline V gives CDR1 SQVTM, CDR2 ANQGSEA. J gave up 0 bases and V 4 bases, and 3 bases lay outside the gene matches. The length of the CDR3 is 14 residues. The CDR3 nucleotides are TGCAGCGTTGGTGCTAGCGGGAACCAAGAGACCCAGTACTTC. This gives the protein CSVGASGNQETQYF.

This sequence joins TRBV24-1 and TRBJ2-1, with TRBD2 matching 7 bases. In germline, CDR1 is KGHDR, CDR2 SFDVKD. With V trimmed by 5 bases and J by 4 bases, 7 bases remained unmatched. The CDR3 extends over 15 amino acids. This CDR3 is CATSAASGLYNEQFF. CDR3 DNA: TGTGCCACCAGTGCGGCTAGCGGATTATACAATGAGCAGTTCTTC.

This clonotype was recorded a few times. The V gene is TRBV7-9, the J gene TRBJ1-5; D is uncertain. With 3 bases removed from V and 3 bases from J, the gap between germline ends came to 9 bases. Germline CDR1 is SEHNR and CDR2 is FQNEAQ (reference sequence). The CDR3 is 14 residues long. CDR3 protein: CASSFPGNNQPQHF. In nucleotides, the CDR3 is TGTGCCAGCAGCTTTCCCGGGAACAATCAGCCCCAGCATTTT.

In this sample, this clonotype turned up many times. The chain has TRBV5-6 and TRBJ2-5; 10 bases align to TRBD1. In germline, CDR1 is SGHDT, CDR2 YYEEEE. This CDR3 region has 16 residues. The ends lost 4 bases at V and 4 bases at J; junction bases unmatched: 10. The CDR3 region is CASSRGQGRGGETQYF. CDR3 nucleotide sequence: TGTGCCAGCAGCAGGGGACAGGGGAGGGGAGGAGAGACCCAGTACTTC. Variable domain in full (rest from reference TRBV5-6 and TRBJ2-5): DAGVTQSPTHLIKTRGQQVTLRCSPKSGHDTVSWYQQALGQGPQFIFQYYEEEERQRGNFPDRFSGHQFPNYSSELNVNALLLGDSALYLCASSRGQGRGGETQYFGPGTRLLVL.

The V call is TRBV4-1, the J call TRBJ1-1; TRBD1 might be the D (5 bases). The V gene lost 4 bases and the J gene lost 1 base, with 16 bases spanning the gap. Per germline, CDR1 MGHRA and CDR2 YSYEKL. The CDR3 runs 16 residues. CDR3 residues: CASSRPPGDGNTEAFF. The CDR3 DNA follows: TGCGCCAGCAGCCGCCCGCCGGGGGACGGGAACACTGAAGCTTTCTTT.

The genes are TRBV12-3 or TRBV12-4 and TRBJ2-2; D gene ambiguous. The length of the CDR3 is 14 residues. Trimming removed 3 bases from V and 4 bases from J, with 9 bases in between. In nucleotides, the CDR3 is TGTGCCAGCAGTTTTACAGAATCCACCGGGGAGCTGTTTTTT. The encoded protein is CASSFTESTGELFF.

This clonotype turned up a few times. The CDR3 spells CSVGDSLYEQYF. The CDR3 nucleotides read TGCAGTGTCGGAGATAGCCTCTACGAGCAGTACTTC. The chain joins TRBV20-1 to TRBJ2-7; D is unclear. CDR3 length: 12 residues. CDR1 and CDR2 (germline): DFQATT, SNEGSKA (reference sequence). Trimming pared 7 bases from V and 3 bases from J, leaving 13 bases between.

The genes are TRBV7-2 and TRBJ2-3, with 8 bases lining up with TRBD1. The length of the CDR3 is 15 residues. V gave up 5 bases and J gave up 2 bases; unmatched junction bases: 6. Germline V gene lookup returns CDR1 SGHTA and CDR2 FQGNSA. The CDR3 here is CTSSRQGTNTDTQYF. The CDR3 bases are TGTACCAGCAGCCGACAGGGGACCAACACAGATACGCAGTATTTT. The full variable domain, with the rest looked up from reference TRBV7-2 and TRBJ2-3, is GAGVSQSPSNKVTEKGKDVELRCDPISGHTALYWYRQSLGQGLEFLIYFQGNSAPDKSGLPSDRFSAERTGGSVSTLTIQRTQQEDSAVYLCTSSRQGTNTDTQYFGPGTRLTVL.

The rearrangement joins TRBV7-9 to TRBJ1-1, with 9 bases matching TRBD1. Germline CDR1 and CDR2: SEHNR and FQNEAQ (reference sequence). This CDR3 region has 14 residues. J was trimmed by 5 bases and V by 5 bases; bases with no gene match: 6. The CDR3 DNA reads as TGTGCCAGCAGCAGGACAGGGGCCGGGACTGAAGCTTTCTTT. This encodes CASSRTGAGTEAFF.

The CDR3 spells CASSFNTGFPEAFF. The CDR3 coding sequence is TGTGCCAGCAGCTTCAATACAGGGTTCCCTGAAGCTTTCTTT. The chain is built from TRBV7-8 and TRBJ1-1, with D possibly matching TRBD1 (6 bases). V was trimmed by 3 bases and J by 6 bases, leaving 14 bases between them. This CDR3 comprises 14 residues. The germline CDR1 and CDR2 sequences are SGHVS and FQNEAQ.

This clonotype has a handful of counts. CDR3 sequence (DNA): TGCGCCAGCAGCCAAGTCGTAAGAGGGGATGGCTACACCTTC. It yields the protein CASSQVVRGDGYTF. The chain joins TRBV4-1 to TRBJ1-2; tentative D call: TRBD1 (5 bases). The CDR3 is 14 amino acids. CDR1 and CDR2 from the germline V gene are MGHRA and YSYEKL. Trimming removed 1 base from V and 6 bases from J, with 12 bases in between.

The J gene is TRBJ2-5, the V gene TRBV21-1; the DNA was not compared with TRBD2, the D call given in the table. TRBV21-1 constitutes a pseudogene. This CDR3 contains 14 residues. The CDR3 sequence: CASSIGTSYETQYF. The DNA for the CDR3 is TGTGCCAGCAGCATCGGGACTAGCTATGAGACCCAGTACTTC.

At least ten counts were recorded for this clonotype. The rearrangement links TRBV5-1 to TRBJ1-1; 10 bases agree with TRBD1. V trimming: 3 bases; J trimming: 7 bases; junction bases outside the gene matches: 6. This CDR3 comprises 14 residues. Germline lookup yields CDR1 SGHRS and CDR2 YFSETQ. CDR3: CASSSGQGWDEAFF. The CDR3 DNA reads as TGCGCCAGCAGCTCGGGACAGGGGTGGGATGAAGCTTTCTTT. Drawing the rest from reference TRBV5-1 and TRBJ1-1, the complete variable domain is KAGVTQTPRYLIKTRGQQVTLSCSPISGHRSVSWYQQTPGQGLQFLFEYFSETQRNKGNFPGRFSGRQFSNSRSEMNVSTLELGDSALYLCASSSGQGWDEAFFGQGTRLTVV.

The rearrangement links TRBV12-3 or TRBV12-4 to TRBJ2-1, with a tentative D call TRBD2 (6 bases). Trimming cost V 9 bases and J 8 bases, with 17 bases left between them. The CDR3 contains 13 residues. CDR3 residues: CASSEGLVYEQFF. CDR3 coding DNA: TGTGCCAGTTCGGAGGGTCTTGTCTATGAGCAGTTCTTC.

This clonotype was observed many times. This chain joins TRBV20-1 and TRBJ2-5; 8 nucleotides match TRBD1. The trim removed 4 bases at V and 5 bases at J, leaving 9 bases unmatched. The germline CDR1 and CDR2 sequences are DFQATT and SNEGSKA (reference sequence). The CDR3 runs 14 residues. CDR3 DNA: TGCAGTGCTATACCCGGGACAGGAGGGGAGACCCAGTACTTC. As protein: CSAIPGTGGETQYF.

At least ten counts were recorded for this clonotype. This sequence joins TRBV29-1 and TRBJ1-1, with 7 nucleotides matching TRBD1. Germline CDR1 is SQVTM and CDR2 is ANQGSEA. V lost 4 bases to trimming and J lost 1 base; unmatched junction nucleotides: 9. CDR3 length equals 15 residues. The CDR3 protein is CSVGRRRQGNTEAFF. The CDR3 DNA is TGCAGCGTTGGGAGGAGGCGACAGGGGAACACTGAAGCTTTCTTT.

This chain links TRBV7-2 with TRBJ2-5; D is possibly TRBD2 (6 bases). The CDR3 extends over 15 amino acids. V was cut by 5 bases and J by 5 bases, with 18 bases left in between. CDR1 and CDR2 (germline): SGHTA, FQGNSA. The CDR3 DNA follows: TGTGCCAGCAGCAGATCCGCGGCGGGACGGGAGACCCAGTACTTC. The encoded protein is CASSRSAAGRETQYF.

This clonotype occurred a few times. The chain uses TRBV6-1 and TRBJ1-1, with D hard to call. Trimming took 8 bases from V and 1 from J, leaving 17 bases between them. Per the germline V gene, CDR1 is MNHNS and CDR2 is SASEGT. There are 15 residues in the CDR3. CDR3 sequence: CASPDPGWSNTEAFF. DNA for the CDR3: TGTGCCAGCCCCGACCCGGGGTGGTCGAACACTGAAGCTTTCTTT.

This clonotype was seen only a few times. This chain joins TRBV5-1 and TRBJ1-1; 12 nucleotides align to TRBD1. The CDR3 length is 14 residues. Germline V gene lookup returns CDR1 SGHRS and CDR2 YFSETQ. V shed 1 base and J 11 bases; nucleotides not matched to a gene: 6. The CDR3 region is CASSLPGQGAAAFF. The CDR3 DNA reads TGCGCCAGCAGCTTGCCGGGACAGGGGGCAGCTGCTTTCTTT.

This clonotype was observed many times. The V call is TRBV5-5, the J call TRBJ1-2; 7 bases fit TRBD1. Germline V gene data show CDR1 as SGHKS and CDR2 as YYEKEE (reference sequence). This CDR3 spans 14 amino acids. Trimming at V came to 4 bases and at J to 0 bases, leaving 3 bases not matched to a gene. CDR3 nucleotide sequence: TGTGCCAGCAGCCTGGACAGGCCTAACTATGGCTACACCTTC. Its protein product is CASSLDRPNYGYTF.

This clonotype was observed a handful of times. V and J are TRBV2 and TRBJ2-1, with 11 nucleotides matching TRBD2. Germline V gene lookup returns CDR1 SNHLY and CDR2 FYNNEI. The CDR3 spans 15 residues. Trimming took 6 bases from V and 16 from J; bases not matched to a gene: 17. CDR3: CASRSTSGSYNERFF. The CDR3 nucleotides are TGTGCCAGCAGGTCAACTAGCGGGAGTTACAATGAGCGTTTCTTC.

This clonotype has a single count. The rearrangement uses TRBV5-1 and TRBJ2-3, with D perhaps TRBD1 or TRBD2 (5 bases each). V gave up 7 bases and J gave up 6 bases, with 21 bases separating them. CDR1 is SGHRS, CDR2 YFSETQ, per germline. This CDR3 has 15 residues. The CDR3 sequence is CASSAYLGVGDTQYF. The CDR3, as DNA: TGCGCCAGCTCAGCTTATTTGGGGGTTGGGGATACGCAGTATTTT.

V gene TRBV15 combines with J gene TRBJ2-1; perhaps TRBD1 as D (5 bases). The germline CDR1 and CDR2 sequences are LNHNV and YYDKDF (reference sequence). Trimming took 3 bases from V and 2 from J, leaving 17 bases between them. The CDR3 extends over 17 amino acids. The CDR3 here is CATSRDPTVGTYNEQFF. The CDR3, as DNA: TGTGCCACCAGCAGGGACCCGACAGTGGGTACCTACAATGAGCAGTTCTTC. Supplemented by reference TRBV15 and TRBJ2-1, the full variable domain reads DAMVIQNPRYQVTQFGKPVTLSCSQTLNHNVMYWYQQKSSQAPKLLFHYYDKDFNNEADTPDNFQSRRPNTSFCFLDIRSPGLGDTAMYLCATSRDPTVGTYNEQFFGPGTRLTVL.

In this sample, this clonotype turned up many times. The chain uses TRBV5-1 and TRBJ1-2; the D is unclear. The CDR3 covers 13 residues. The V gene lost 3 bases and the J gene lost 6 bases, with 12 bases spanning the gap. Per germline, CDR1 SGHRS and CDR2 YFSETQ. The chain's CDR3 is CASSYSSWDGYTF. The CDR3 DNA reads TGCGCCAGCAGCTATTCCAGTTGGGATGGCTACACCTTC.